The 21 T cell receptor beta chains below all came from one sample that was sequenced in a study of beta chain features in type 1 diabetes. The sequenced template was cDNA made from the entire isolated RNA. Measured with immunoSEQ multiplex PCR; TCRdb has only the in-frame clones, and not every one. This sample has about 410,000 clones, with approximately 14% found just once. Source material: naive CD4+ T cells from blood. The receptors shown here come from a man in his thirties or forties in good health.

This clone was picked up a small number of times. The chain combines TRBV6-1 with TRBJ2-5, with D uncertain. V was cut by 5 bases and J by 0 bases, with 13 bases left in between. The CDR3 totals 15 residues. Germline assignment: CDR1 MNHNS and CDR2 SASEGT. CDR3 residues: CASSTGPTYQETQYF. As DNA, the CDR3 is TGTGCCAGCAGTACCGGACCTACATACCAAGAGACCCAGTACTTC.

This clone appeared a few times. The chain employs TRBV6-4 and TRBJ2-6; D might be TRBD1 (5 bases). This CDR3 comprises 15 residues. Deletions cut 6 bases from V and 4 bases from J, with 13 bases between. CDR1 is MRHNA and CDR2 is SNTAGT in the germline V gene. The CDR3 reads CASSLTARGANVLTF. The CDR3 nucleotides read TGTGCCAGCAGCCTGACAGCTCGAGGGGCCAACGTCCTGACTTTC.

V and J are TRBV2 and TRBJ1-2; D is ambiguous. V lost 5 bases and J 6 bases, leaving 10 bases between the germline ends. CDR1 is SNHLY and CDR2 is FYNNEI in the germline V gene. The CDR3 contains 12 residues. This CDR3 is CASSSTGDGYTF. DNA of the CDR3: TGTGCCAGCAGTTCGACGGGAGATGGCTACACCTTC.

The chain is built from TRBV7-8 and TRBJ2-7; 12 bases align to TRBD1. This CDR3 has 16 residues. CDR1 is SGHVS, CDR2 FQNEAQ, per germline. Trimming at V came to 5 bases and at J to 7 bases, leaving 12 bases not matched to a gene. CDR3 nucleotide sequence: TGTGCCAGCAGCGTAGGTTACCGGGACAGGGGGCGTGAGCAGTACTTC. Its protein is CASSVGYRDRGREQYF.

The J gene is TRBJ2-4, the V gene TRBV6-5; perhaps TRBD2 as D (5 bases). V was trimmed by 6 bases and J by 1 base, leaving 7 bases between them. In germline, CDR1 is MNHEY, CDR2 SVGAGI. The CDR3 is 13 amino acids. CDR3 bases: TGTGCCAGCAGCCGAGGGGCCAAAAACATTCAGTACTTC. Translated, it gives CASSRGAKNIQYF.

This clone was counted only a few times. The chain uses TRBV29-1 and TRBJ2-5; 12 nucleotides line up with TRBD1. V shed 6 bases, J shed 5 bases, and the junction held 7 bases outside the gene matches. The germline CDR1 and CDR2 sequences are SQVTM and ANQGSEA. This CDR3 is 14 amino acids long. DNA of the CDR3: TGCAGCGTATGGGACAGGGGGCGAGGGGAGACCCAGTACTTC. It encodes CSVWDRGRGETQYF.

This clone was counted a few times. The chain carries TRBV29-1 and TRBJ2-1; TRBD2 aligns across 8 bases. This CDR3 spans 14 amino acids. In germline, CDR1 is SQVTM, CDR2 ANQGSEA. J was trimmed by 3 bases and V by 1 base; bases with no gene match: 2. CDR3 sequence (DNA): TGCAGCGTTGAAGGCGGGAGGTACTACAATGAGCAGTTCTTC. Amino acids: CSVEGGRYYNEQFF.

This clone was detected a few times. The chain has TRBV28 and TRBJ2-3; D is unclear. V was pared by 4 bases and J by 5 bases, with 10 bases between. The V gene's germline CDR1 is MDHEN and CDR2 SYDVKM. The CDR3 is 13 residues long. CDR3 amino acids: CASSSRHRDTQYF. The CDR3 coding sequence is TGTGCCAGCAGTTCTCGGCACCGAGATACGCAGTATTTT.

This clone was found a few times. This chain uses TRBV11-2 with TRBJ1-4; 7 nucleotides align to TRBD1. Trimming took 7 bases from V and 8 from J; bases not matched to a gene: 10. Germline lookup yields CDR1 SGHAT and CDR2 FQNNGV. This CDR3 contains 14 residues. The CDR3 DNA follows: TGTGCCAGCACGCCACTCCCCAGGGGGGAAAAACTGTTTTTT. Encoded protein: CASTPLPRGEKLFF.

This clone was detected a few times. The V and J genes are TRBV5-1 and TRBJ2-3, with D possibly TRBD1 on 6 matching bases. Trimming removed 0 bases at V and 6 bases at J, with 11 bases between. The CDR3 sequence is 14 residues long. Germline loops: CDR1 SGHRS, CDR2 YFSETQ. CDR3 loop: CASSLGTDGDTQYF. In DNA form, the CDR3 reads TGCGCCAGCAGCTTGGGGACAGATGGGGATACGCAGTATTTT.

This clone was observed a handful of times. V gene TRBV20-1 combines with J gene TRBJ2-3; the D is unclear. V gave up 6 bases and J gave up 2 bases, with 3 bases separating them. Germline lookup yields CDR1 DFQATT and CDR2 SNEGSKA (reference sequence). The CDR3 covers 10 residues. The CDR3 bases are TGCAGTGCCCACACAGATACGCAGTATTTT. The encoded protein is CSAHTDTQYF.

This clone was counted only a few times. The V and J genes are TRBV10-3 and TRBJ2-3; D is uncertain. This CDR3 region has 15 residues. The V end lost 7 bases, the J end lost 0 bases, and 14 bases lay between the germline ends. The germline gives CDR1 ENHRY, CDR2 SYGVKD. The CDR3 DNA reads as TGTGCCATCACAACTACAGACCTTAGCACAGATACGCAGTATTTT. Translated: CAITTTDLSTDTQYF.

In its sample, this clone was seen a few times. CDR3 DNA: TGTGCCAGCAGCGGGGCAGCGTCCTCCATCTACGAGCAGTACTTC. Translation: CASSGAASSIYEQYF. The rearrangement joins TRBV9 to TRBJ2-5; D remains ambiguous. The end of the DNA aligns better with TRBJ2-7, so the J call may be wrong. The CDR3 is 15 amino acids. CDR1 is SGDLS and CDR2 is YYNGEE in the germline V gene.

This sequence joins TRBV13 and TRBJ2-7; D perhaps matches TRBD2 (6 bases). CDR1 PRHDT and CDR2 FYEKMQ come from the germline V gene (reference sequence). Trimming shortened V by 5 bases and J by 2 bases, and 13 bases separated the two germline ends. There are 14 residues in the CDR3. In DNA, the CDR3 is TGTGCCAGCAGCCTGACTAGTGTGGCCTACGAGCAGTACTTC. Translation: CASSLTSVAYEQYF.

This clone was seen more than once but under ten times. The chain recombines TRBV5-5 with TRBJ2-1; 8 bases map to TRBD2. The CDR3 runs 15 residues. Trimming at V came to 6 bases and at J to 9 bases, leaving 14 bases not matched to a gene. CDR1 is SGHKS and CDR2 is YYEKEE in the germline V gene (reference sequence). The CDR3 DNA reads as TGTGCCAGCACAAGTGCCGGGACTAGAATGGCTGAGCAGTTCTTC. Encoded protein: CASTSAGTRMAEQFF. The complete variable domain, with remaining parts taken from reference TRBV5-5 and TRBJ2-1, reads DAGVTQSPTHLIKTRGQQVTLRCSPISGHKSVSWYQQVLGQGPQFIFQYYEKEERGRGNFPDRFSARQFPNYSSELNVNALLLGDSALYLCASTSAGTRMAEQFFGPGTRLTVL.

This clone occurred a few times. The V gene is TRBV2, the J gene TRBJ2-2; tentative D call: TRBD2 (6 bases). Germline lookup yields CDR1 SNHLY and CDR2 FYNNEI. The CDR3 is made up of 14 amino acids. V was shortened by 4 bases and J by 4 bases, with 10 bases between the two germline ends. CDR3 residues: CASSARLVTGELFF. The CDR3 DNA sequence: TGTGCCAGCAGTGCTCGACTAGTCACCGGGGAGCTGTTTTTT. The complete variable domain, with remaining parts taken from reference TRBV2 and TRBJ2-2, reads EPEVTQTPSHQVTQMGQEVILRCVPISNHLYFYWYRQILGQKVEFLVSFYNNEISEKSEIFDDQFSVERPDGSNFTLKIRSTKLEDSAMYFCASSARLVTGELFFGEGSRLTVL.

A few counts support this clone. The V call is TRBV25-1, the J call TRBJ2-3; D may be TRBD2 (7 bases). The CDR3 runs to 15 residues. V was pared by 6 bases and J by 3 bases, with 16 bases between. Germline values: CDR1 MGHDK, CDR2 SYGVNS. The CDR3 spells CASRRGGTDTDTQYF. CDR3 sequence (DNA): TGTGCCAGCAGGAGGGGGGGAACAGATACAGATACGCAGTATTTT.

The chain carries TRBV7-2 and TRBJ2-1; D remains unclear. CDR3 length: 12 residues. Germline CDR1 and CDR2: SGHTA and FQGNSA. V was shortened by 4 bases and J by 12 bases, with 13 bases between the two germline ends. CDR3 bases: TGTGCCAGCAGCTCCCCACCCCAGTTGCAGTTCTTC. Its protein product is CASSSPPQLQFF.

Concerning this clone itself: Other DNA sequences from this sample encode an identical CDR3 as well. The J gene is TRBJ1-2, the V gene TRBV29-1; D possibly corresponds to TRBD1 (5 bases). This CDR3 is built from 11 residues. The ends were cut back, 7 bases at V and 4 bases at J, with 10 bases in the middle. Germline CDR1 SQVTM, CDR2 ANQGSEA. In DNA, the CDR3 is TGCAGCGCGGGGGAGATCTATGGCTACACCTTC. Encoded protein: CSAGEIYGYTF.

This rearrangement joins TRBV6-1 to TRBJ1-5, with a weak D call TRBD1 (5 bases). The CDR3 length is 15 residues. The germline CDR1 and CDR2 sequences are MNHNS and SASEGT. V was shortened by 2 bases and J by 2 bases, with 10 bases between the two germline ends. In DNA, the CDR3 is TGTGCCAGCAGTGAATCAGGGCTCGGCAATCAGCCCCAGCATTTT. It encodes CASSESGLGNQPQHF.

This sequence joins TRBV7-2 and TRBJ2-5; D uncertain. Trimming removed 5 bases from V and 1 base from J, with 20 bases in between. Germline V gene sequence: CDR1 SGHTA, CDR2 FQGNSA. The CDR3 has 17 amino acids. The DNA of the CDR3 is TGTGCCAGCAGCACTACTGCCTTTTTTTACCGCCAAGAGACCCAGTACTTC. Translated: CASSTTAFFYRQETQYF.